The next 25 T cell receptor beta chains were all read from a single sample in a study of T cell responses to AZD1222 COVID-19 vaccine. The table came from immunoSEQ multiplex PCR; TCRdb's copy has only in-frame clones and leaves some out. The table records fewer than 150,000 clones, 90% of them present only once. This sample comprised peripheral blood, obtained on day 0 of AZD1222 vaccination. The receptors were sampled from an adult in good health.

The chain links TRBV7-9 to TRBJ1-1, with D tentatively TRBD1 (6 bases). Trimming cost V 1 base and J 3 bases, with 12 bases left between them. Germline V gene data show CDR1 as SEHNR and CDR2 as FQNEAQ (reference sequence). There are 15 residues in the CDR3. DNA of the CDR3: TGTGCCAGCAGCTTAGGGCAGGGGAGGGACACTGAAGCTTTCTTT. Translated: CASSLGQGRDTEAFF. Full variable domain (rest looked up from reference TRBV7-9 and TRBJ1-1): DTGVSQNPRHKITKRGQNVTFRCDPISEHNRLYWYRQTLGQGPEFLTYFQNEAQLEKSRLLSDRFSAERPKGSFSTLEIQRTEQGDSAMYLCASSLGQGRDTEAFFGQGTRLTVV.

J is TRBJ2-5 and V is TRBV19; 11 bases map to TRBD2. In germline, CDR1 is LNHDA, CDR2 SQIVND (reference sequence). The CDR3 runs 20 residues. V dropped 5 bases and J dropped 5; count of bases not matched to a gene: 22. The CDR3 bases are TGTGCCAGTAGTCTCTCTCTTAGCGGGGGGGCCGCTGGGGCCTGGGAGACCCAGTACTTC. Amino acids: CASSLSLSGGAAGAWETQYF.

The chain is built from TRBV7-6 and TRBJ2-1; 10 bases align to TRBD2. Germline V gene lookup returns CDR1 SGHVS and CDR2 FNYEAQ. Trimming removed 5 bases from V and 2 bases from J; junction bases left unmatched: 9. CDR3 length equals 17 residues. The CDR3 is CASSLKGLAETYNEQFF. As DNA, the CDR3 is TGTGCCAGCAGCCTGAAAGGACTAGCGGAGACCTACAATGAGCAGTTCTTC.

In DNA, the CDR3 is TGTGCCAGCAGTCCCCGGCAAGGGACAGTAAACTATGGCTACACCTTC. It codes for CASSPRQGTVNYGYTF. V gene TRBV27 combines with J gene TRBJ1-2; TRBD1 matches 7 bases. V lost 5 bases to trimming and J lost 2 bases; unmatched junction nucleotides: 11. Germline assignment: CDR1 MNHEY and CDR2 SMNVEV (reference sequence). The CDR3 has 16 residues.

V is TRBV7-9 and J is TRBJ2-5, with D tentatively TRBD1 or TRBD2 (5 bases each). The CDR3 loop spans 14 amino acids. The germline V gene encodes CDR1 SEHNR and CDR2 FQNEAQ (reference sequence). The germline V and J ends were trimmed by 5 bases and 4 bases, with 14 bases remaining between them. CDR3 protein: CASSGDRDLETQYF. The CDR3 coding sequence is TGTGCCAGCAGCGGGGACCGGGATCTAGAGACCCAGTACTTC.

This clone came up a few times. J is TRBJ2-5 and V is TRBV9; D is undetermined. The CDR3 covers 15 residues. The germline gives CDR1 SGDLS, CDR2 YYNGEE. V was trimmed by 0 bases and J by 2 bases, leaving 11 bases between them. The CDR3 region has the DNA TGTGCCAGCAGCGTAGTAGGAAGGTTACAAGAGACCCAGTACTTC. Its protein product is CASSVVGRLQETQYF.

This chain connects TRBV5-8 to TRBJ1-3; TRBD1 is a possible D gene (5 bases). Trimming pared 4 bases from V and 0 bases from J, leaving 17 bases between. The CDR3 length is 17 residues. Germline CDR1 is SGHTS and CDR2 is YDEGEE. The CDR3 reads CASSLGTIPGSGNTIYF. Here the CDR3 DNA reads TGTGCCAGCAGCCTAGGGACCATACCCGGCTCTGGAAACACCATATATTTT.

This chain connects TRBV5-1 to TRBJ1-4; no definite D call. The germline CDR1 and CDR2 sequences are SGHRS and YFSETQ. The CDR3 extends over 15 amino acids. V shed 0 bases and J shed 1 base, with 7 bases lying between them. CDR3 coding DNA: TGCGCCAGCAGCTTGGCGGGGAAAACTAATGAAAAACTGTTTTTT. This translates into CASSLAGKTNEKLFF.

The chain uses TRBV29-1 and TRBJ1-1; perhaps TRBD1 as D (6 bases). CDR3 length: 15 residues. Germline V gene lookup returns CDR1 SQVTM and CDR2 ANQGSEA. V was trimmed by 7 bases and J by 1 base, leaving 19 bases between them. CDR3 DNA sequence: TGCAGCGCTGATAACTCCGGGACAAAGAACACTGAAGCTTTCTTT. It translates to CSADNSGTKNTEAFF.

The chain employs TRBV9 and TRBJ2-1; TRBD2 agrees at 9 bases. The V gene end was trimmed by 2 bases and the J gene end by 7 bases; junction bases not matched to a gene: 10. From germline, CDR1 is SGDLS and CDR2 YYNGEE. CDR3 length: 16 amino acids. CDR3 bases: TGTGCCAGCAGCGTTACCCCTAGCGGGATCGGGAATGAGCAGTTCTTC. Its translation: CASSVTPSGIGNEQFF. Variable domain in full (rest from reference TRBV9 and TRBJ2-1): DSGVTQTPKHLITATGQRVTLRCSPRSGDLSVYWYQQSLDQGLQFLIQYYNGEERAKGNILERFSAQQFPDLHSELNLSSLELGDSALYFCASSVTPSGIGNEQFFGPGTRLTVL.

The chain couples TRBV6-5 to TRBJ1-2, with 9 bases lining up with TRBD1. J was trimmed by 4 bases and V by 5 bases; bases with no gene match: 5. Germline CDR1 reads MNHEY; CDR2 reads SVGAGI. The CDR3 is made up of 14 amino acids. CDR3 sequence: CASSQQGAGYGYTF. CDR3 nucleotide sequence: TGTGCCAGCAGTCAACAGGGGGCGGGCTATGGCTACACCTTC.

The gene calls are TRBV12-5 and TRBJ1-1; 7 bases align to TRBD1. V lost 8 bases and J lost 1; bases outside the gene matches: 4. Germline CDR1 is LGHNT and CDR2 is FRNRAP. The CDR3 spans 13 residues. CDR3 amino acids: CASQGGRNTEAFF. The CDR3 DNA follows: TGTGCTAGTCAGGGGGGCAGGAACACTGAAGCTTTCTTT.

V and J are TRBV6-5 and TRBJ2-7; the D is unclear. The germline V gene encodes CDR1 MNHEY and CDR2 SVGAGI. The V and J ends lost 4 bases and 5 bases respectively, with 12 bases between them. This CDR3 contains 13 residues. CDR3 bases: TGTGCCAGCAGTTCGAACCTACCCCACGAGCAGTACTTC. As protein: CASSSNLPHEQYF.

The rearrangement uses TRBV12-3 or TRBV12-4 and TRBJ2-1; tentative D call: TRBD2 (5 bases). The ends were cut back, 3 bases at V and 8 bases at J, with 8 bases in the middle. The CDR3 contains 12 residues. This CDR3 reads CASSFLRDEQFF. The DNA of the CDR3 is TGTGCCAGCAGTTTCCTGCGGGATGAGCAGTTCTTC.

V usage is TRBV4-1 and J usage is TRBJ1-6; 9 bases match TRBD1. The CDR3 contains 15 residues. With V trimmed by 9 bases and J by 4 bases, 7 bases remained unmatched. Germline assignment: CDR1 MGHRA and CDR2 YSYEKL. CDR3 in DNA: TGCGCCAGTCGGTGGACAGGGGAGTATAATTCACCCCTCCACTTT. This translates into CASRWTGEYNSPLHF.

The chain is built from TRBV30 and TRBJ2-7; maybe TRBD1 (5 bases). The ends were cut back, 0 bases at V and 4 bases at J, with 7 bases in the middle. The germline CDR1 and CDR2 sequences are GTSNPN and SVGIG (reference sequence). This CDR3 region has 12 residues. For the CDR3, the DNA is TGTGCCTGGAGTGTAGGGGCTTACGAGCAGTACTTC. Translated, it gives CAWSVGAYEQYF.

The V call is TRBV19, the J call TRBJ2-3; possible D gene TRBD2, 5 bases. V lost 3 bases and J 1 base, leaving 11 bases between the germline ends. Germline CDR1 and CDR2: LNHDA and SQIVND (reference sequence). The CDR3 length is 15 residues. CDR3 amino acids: CASSMFAGGTDTQYF. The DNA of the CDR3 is TGTGCCAGTAGTATGTTCGCCGGGGGCACAGATACGCAGTATTTT.

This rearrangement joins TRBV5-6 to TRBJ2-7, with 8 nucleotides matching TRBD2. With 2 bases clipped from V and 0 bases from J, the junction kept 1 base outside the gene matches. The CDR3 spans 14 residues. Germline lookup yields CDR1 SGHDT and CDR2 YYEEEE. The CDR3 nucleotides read TGTGCCAGCAGCTTAGCGGGGGTCTCCTACGAGCAGTACTTC. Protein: CASSLAGVSYEQYF.

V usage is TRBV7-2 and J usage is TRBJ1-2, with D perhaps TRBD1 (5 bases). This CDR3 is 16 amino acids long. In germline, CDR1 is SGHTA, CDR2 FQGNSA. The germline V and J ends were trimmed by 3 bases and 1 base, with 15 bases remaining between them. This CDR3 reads CASSLGGGWINYGYTF. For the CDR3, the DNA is TGTGCCAGCAGCTTGGGGGGAGGTTGGATTAACTATGGCTACACCTTC. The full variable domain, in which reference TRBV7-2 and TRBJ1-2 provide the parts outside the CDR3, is GAGVSQSPSNKVTEKGKDVELRCDPISGHTALYWYRQSLGQGLEFLIYFQGNSAPDKSGLPSDRFSAERTGGSVSTLTIQRTQQEDSAVYLCASSLGGGWINYGYTFGSGTRLTVV.

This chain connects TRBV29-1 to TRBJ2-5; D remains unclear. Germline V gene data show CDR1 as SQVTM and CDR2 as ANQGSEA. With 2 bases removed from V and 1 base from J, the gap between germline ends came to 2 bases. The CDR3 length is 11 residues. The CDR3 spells CSVESQETQYF. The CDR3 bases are TGCAGCGTTGAATCCCAAGAGACCCAGTACTTC.

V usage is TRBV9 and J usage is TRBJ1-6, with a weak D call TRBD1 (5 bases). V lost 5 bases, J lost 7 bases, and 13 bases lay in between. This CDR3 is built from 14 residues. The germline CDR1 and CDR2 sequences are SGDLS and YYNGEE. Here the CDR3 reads CASRDPRQNSPLHF. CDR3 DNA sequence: TGTGCCAGCAGAGACCCAAGACAGAATTCACCCCTCCACTTT. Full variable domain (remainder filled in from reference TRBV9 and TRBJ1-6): DSGVTQTPKHLITATGQRVTLRCSPRSGDLSVYWYQQSLDQGLQFLIQYYNGEERAKGNILERFSAQQFPDLHSELNLSSLELGDSALYFCASRDPRQNSPLHFGNGTRLTVT.

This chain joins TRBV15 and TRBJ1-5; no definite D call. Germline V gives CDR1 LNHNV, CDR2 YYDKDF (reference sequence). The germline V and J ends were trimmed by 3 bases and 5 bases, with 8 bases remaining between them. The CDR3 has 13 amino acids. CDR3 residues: CATSSRRDQPQHF. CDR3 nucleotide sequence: TGTGCCACCAGCAGTCGGCGAGATCAGCCCCAGCATTTT.

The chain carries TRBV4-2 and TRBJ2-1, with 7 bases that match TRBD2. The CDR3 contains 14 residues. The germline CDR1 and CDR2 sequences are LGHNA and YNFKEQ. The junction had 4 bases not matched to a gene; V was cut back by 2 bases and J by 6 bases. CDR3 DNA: TGTGCCAGCAGCCAAACCGGGACTACCAATGAGCAGTTCTTC. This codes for CASSQTGTTNEQFF.

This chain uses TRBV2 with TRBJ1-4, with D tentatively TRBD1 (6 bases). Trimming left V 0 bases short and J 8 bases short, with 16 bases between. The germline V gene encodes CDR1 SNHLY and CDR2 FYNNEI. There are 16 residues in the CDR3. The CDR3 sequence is CASSEAGGRLGEKLFF. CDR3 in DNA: TGTGCCAGCAGTGAAGCGGGGGGGCGTTTAGGAGAAAAACTGTTTTTT.

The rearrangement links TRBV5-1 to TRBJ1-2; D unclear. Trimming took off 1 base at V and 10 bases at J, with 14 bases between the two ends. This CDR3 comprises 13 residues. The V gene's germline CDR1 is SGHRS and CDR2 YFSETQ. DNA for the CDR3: TGCGCCAGCAGCTTGAAACGACATTCTGACTACACCTTC. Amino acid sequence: CASSLKRHSDYTF.